Shown below are 23 T cell receptor beta chains from a single sample sequenced in a study of graft-versus-host responses after intestinal transplantation. Sequencing used immunoSEQ multiplex PCR; TCRdb keeps in-frame clones, though not all of them. Of about 9,600 clones listed, 80% to 95% were seen once; the top ten hold about 3.7%. The sequences come from PBMCs, collected 40 to 45 days after intestinal transplantation. Receptor source: a human patient who received an intestinal transplant, so some T cells may come from the graft donor.

V is TRBV27 and J is TRBJ2-7; 9 nucleotides line up with TRBD1. Germline-derived CDR1 and CDR2 are MNHEY and SMNVEV (reference sequence). This CDR3 is 15 amino acids long. The V segment lost 5 bases and the J segment 3 bases; nucleotides outside the gene matches: 8. CDR3: CASSLTGTGSYEQYF. The CDR3 nucleotides are TGTGCCAGCAGTCTTACCGGGACAGGGAGCTACGAGCAGTACTTC.

The chain combines TRBV19 with TRBJ2-1; 7 bases are a match to TRBD2. V shed 3 bases and J 4 bases; nucleotides not matched to a gene: 3. Germline CDR1 LNHDA, CDR2 SQIVND (reference sequence). This CDR3 is 14 amino acids long. The CDR3 coding sequence is TGTGCCAGTAGTATCCTAGCGGATTACAATGAGCAGTTCTTC. Its protein product is CASSILADYNEQFF. The full variable domain, with the rest looked up from reference TRBV19 and TRBJ2-1, is DGGITQSPKYLFRKEGQNVTLSCEQNLNHDAMYWYRQDPGQGLRLIYYSQIVNDFQKGDIAEGYSVSREKKESFPLTVTSAQKNPTAFYLCASSILADYNEQFFGPGTRLTVL.

The chain employs TRBV9 and TRBJ2-1, with D uncertain. The germline CDR1 and CDR2 sequences are SGDLS and YYNGEE. The germline V and J ends were trimmed by 0 bases and 8 bases, with 15 bases remaining between them. The CDR3 spans 15 residues. The CDR3 DNA follows: TGTGCCAGCAGCGTAGCCCTCCAGCCCCCCGATGAGCAGTTCTTC. Its translation: CASSVALQPPDEQFF. The variable domain in full, completed from reference TRBV9 and TRBJ2-1, reads DSGVTQTPKHLITATGQRVTLRCSPRSGDLSVYWYQQSLDQGLQFLIQYYNGEERAKGNILERFSAQQFPDLHSELNLSSLELGDSALYFCASSVALQPPDEQFFGPGTRLTVL.

Only one count was recorded for this clone. The genes are TRBV5-1 and TRBJ1-1; D gene uncertain. Germline CDR1 and CDR2: SGHRS and YFSETQ. The length of the CDR3 is 15 residues. V lost 0 bases and J 4 bases, leaving 13 bases between the germline ends. CDR3 sequence reads: CASSLGVSTGTEAFF. Here the CDR3 DNA reads TGCGCCAGCAGCTTGGGGGTTTCCACCGGCACTGAAGCTTTCTTT.

The chain links TRBV2 to TRBJ2-7; 10 bases align to TRBD2. There are 14 residues in the CDR3. Germline lookup yields CDR1 SNHLY and CDR2 FYNNEI. V lost 3 bases to trimming and J lost 5 bases; unmatched junction nucleotides: 4. The CDR3 is CASSEGLARNEQYF. For the CDR3, the DNA is TGTGCCAGCAGTGAGGGACTAGCGAGGAACGAGCAGTACTTC.

The rearrangement uses TRBV12-5 and TRBJ1-1, with D tentatively TRBD1 (5 bases). CDR3 size: 16 residues. CDR1 is LGHNT and CDR2 is FRNRAP in the germline V gene. The V end lost 7 bases, the J end lost 3 bases, and 21 bases lay between the germline ends. The CDR3 is CASALMGGERHTEAFF. In nucleotides, the CDR3 is TGTGCTAGTGCCCTAATGGGGGGGGAGAGGCACACTGAAGCTTTCTTT.

The rearrangement joins TRBV5-6 to TRBJ2-3, with TRBD2 matching 8 bases. With 4 bases clipped from V and 6 bases from J, the junction kept 13 bases outside the gene matches. This CDR3 spans 16 amino acids. CDR1 SGHDT and CDR2 YYEEEE come from the germline V gene. CDR3 sequence reads: CASSPGLASVADTQYF. CDR3 nucleotides: TGTGCCAGCAGCCCCGGACTAGCATCGGTAGCGGATACGCAGTATTTT.

This chain joins TRBV11-2 and TRBJ2-2; 11 positions agree with TRBD2. The CDR3 runs to 14 residues. V gave up 5 bases and J gave up 8 bases; unmatched junction bases: 4. Per the germline V gene, CDR1 is SGHAT and CDR2 is FQNNGV. Written as DNA, the CDR3 is TGTGCCAGCAGCATTAGCGGGGGGGCTGGGGAGCTGTTTTTT. It encodes CASSISGGAGELFF.

The J gene is TRBJ1-5, the V gene TRBV10-3, with unresolved D. V was clipped by 7 bases and J by 0 bases, with 10 bases between them. CDR1 and CDR2 (germline): ENHRY, SYGVKD. This CDR3 comprises 14 residues. The CDR3 nucleotides read TGTGCCATCAACCCACCCCTTAGCAATCAGCCCCAGCATTTT. The encoded protein is CAINPPLSNQPQHF.

The chain couples TRBV4-1 to TRBJ2-6, with D uncertain. The CDR3 spans 16 residues. The V end was cut by 1 base, the J end by 1 base, with 8 bases between. The V gene's germline CDR1 is MGHRA and CDR2 YSYEKL. DNA for the CDR3: TGCGCCAGCAGCCAAGGGGTGCAGTCTGGGGCCAACGTCCTGACTTTC. Translation: CASSQGVQSGANVLTF.

The rearrangement joins TRBV15 to TRBJ1-5; D is perhaps TRBD1 (5 bases). The CDR3 covers 14 residues. Germline lookup yields CDR1 LNHNV and CDR2 YYDKDF (reference sequence). Trimming shortened V by 8 bases and J by 3 bases, and 14 bases separated the two germline ends. In DNA form, the CDR3 reads TGTGCCACCGGCGGGGGGGGTAACAATCAGCCCCAGCATTTT. It is translated as CATGGGGNNQPQHF.

This sequence joins TRBV19 and TRBJ2-7; no clear D gene. CDR3 length: 15 residues. Between the trimmed V and J ends, which lost 6 bases and 5 bases, there was a span of 20 bases. CDR1 LNHDA and CDR2 SQIVND come from the germline V gene (reference sequence). The CDR3 DNA is TGTGCCAGTAGCCCCTGGGGTGGCCGGGCGGACGAGCAGTACTTC. Its translation is CASSPWGGRADEQYF.

This clone has a single count. This rearrangement joins TRBV10-3 to TRBJ1-1, with D maybe TRBD1 (6 bases). The germline V gene has CDR1 ENHRY and CDR2 SYGVKD. The germline V and J ends were trimmed by 2 bases and 0 bases, with 10 bases remaining between them. This CDR3 is built from 15 residues. Here the CDR3 DNA reads TGTGCCATCAGTGAGGGGGGGCGGCTGAACACTGAAGCTTTCTTT. This translates into CAISEGGRLNTEAFF.

The chain combines TRBV19 with TRBJ1-4; D call uncertain. This CDR3 has 13 amino acids. CDR1 is LNHDA, CDR2 SQIVND, per germline (reference sequence). The V end lost 5 bases, the J end lost 5 bases, and 9 bases lay between the germline ends. CDR3 DNA: TGTGCCAGTAGTCCCAGCGCGAATGAAAAACTGTTTTTT. Translated, it gives CASSPSANEKLFF. Full variable domain (missing parts from reference TRBV19 and TRBJ1-4): DGGITQSPKYLFRKEGQNVTLSCEQNLNHDAMYWYRQDPGQGLRLIYYSQIVNDFQKGDIAEGYSVSREKKESFPLTVTSAQKNPTAFYLCASSPSANEKLFFGSGTQLSVL.

The V call is TRBV10-3, the J call TRBJ1-2; D perhaps matches TRBD1 (5 bases). From germline, CDR1 is ENHRY and CDR2 SYGVKD. Trimming stripped 2 bases from V and 7 bases from J, with 11 bases between. CDR3 length equals 13 residues. CDR3 sequence reads: CAISEPGTVGYTF. The CDR3 DNA reads TGTGCCATCAGTGAGCCGGGGACCGTTGGCTACACCTTC.

The chain employs TRBV6-5 and TRBJ1-2; possibly TRBD1 for D (5 bases). The germline V gene has CDR1 MNHEY and CDR2 SVGAGI. The germline V and J ends were trimmed by 5 bases and 8 bases, with 9 bases remaining between them. This CDR3 is built from 11 residues. CDR3 sequence (DNA): TGTGCCAGCAGTCGAGGGGAGGGCTACACCTTC. Amino acids: CASSRGEGYTF.

In its sample, this clone was seen once. The DNA for the CDR3 is TGCGCCAGCAGCTTGCCTACAGGGCTGGGGAATGAGCAGTTCTTC. This codes for CASSLPTGLGNEQFF. The rearrangement links TRBV5-1 to TRBJ2-1; a possible D gene is TRBD1 (6 bases). V lost 1 base and J lost 7, with 15 bases in between. Germline CDR1 SGHRS, CDR2 YFSETQ. The CDR3 has 15 residues.

This chain joins TRBV13 and TRBJ2-1; D is unresolved. Germline CDR1 and CDR2: PRHDT and FYEKMQ (reference sequence). The CDR3 has 13 amino acids. V was pared by 2 bases and J by 2 bases, with 4 bases between. This chain's CDR3 is CASSLRTYNEQFF. The CDR3 nucleotides read TGTGCCAGCAGCTTACGAACCTACAATGAGCAGTTCTTC.

This chain uses TRBV7-9 with TRBJ2-7; D unclear. The CDR3 is 13 amino acids. Trimming removed 4 bases at V and 3 bases at J, with 10 bases between. CDR1 is SEHNR, CDR2 FQNEAQ, per germline (reference sequence). CDR3 residues: CASSSPDGYEQYF. For the CDR3, the DNA is TGTGCCAGCAGCTCACCGGACGGCTACGAGCAGTACTTC.

The chain uses TRBV18 and TRBJ1-1, with 7 bases that match TRBD1. V trimming: 2 bases; J trimming: 5 bases; junction bases outside the gene matches: 5. The CDR3 covers 14 residues. The V gene's germline CDR1 is KGHSH and CDR2 LQKENI. CDR3: CASSPNPGGTEAFF. The CDR3 DNA follows: TGTGCCAGCTCACCAAACCCAGGGGGGACTGAAGCTTTCTTT.

This clone was recorded once. V and J are TRBV6-5 and TRBJ2-2, with D unclear. This CDR3 is built from 12 residues. The germline V and J ends were trimmed by 6 bases and 4 bases, with 6 bases remaining between them. Germline V gene sequence: CDR1 MNHEY, CDR2 SVGAGI. CDR3 in amino acids: CASSRATGELFF. In DNA form, the CDR3 reads TGTGCCAGCAGCCGAGCCACCGGGGAGCTGTTTTTT.

This clone was observed a single time. The chain links TRBV5-1 to TRBJ1-5, with unresolved D. This CDR3 comprises 14 residues. V dropped 0 bases and J dropped 2 bases, with 6 bases sitting between them. Germline CDR1 and CDR2: SGHRS and YFSETQ. The CDR3: CASSLGVGNQPQHF. CDR3 in DNA: TGCGCCAGCAGCTTGGGGGTTGGCAATCAGCCCCAGCATTTT.

The chain recombines TRBV9 with TRBJ1-6; D not resolved. Germline V gives CDR1 SGDLS, CDR2 YYNGEE. With 0 bases removed from V and 0 bases from J, the gap between germline ends came to 10 bases. The CDR3 runs to 17 residues. The CDR3 DNA sequence: TGTGCCAGCAGCGTAGAGGCCCTCAGCTCCTATAATTCACCCCTCCACTTT. It yields the protein CASSVEALSSYNSPLHF.